A selection of T cell receptor beta chains follows, all from one sample in a study of shared clonotypes between healthy human individuals. Produced via immunoSEQ multiplex PCR; TCRdb's table is partial and in-frame only. Of about 590,000 clones listed, just under 97% were seen once; the top ten hold about 0.11%. Sequencing was carried out using naive CD8+ T cells sorted from blood. These receptors were collected from a woman younger than 45 in good health. The CDR3 runs from the conserved cysteine through the conserved F or W. A D gene is named only where the DNA matches it firmly. Expanded clones are given a class, and other clones once, few, many or no size at all.

j_call | d_call | v_call | clone_size | cdr3_aa | cdr3_nt
TRBJ1-2 | . | TRBV4-2 | . | CASSQLQGTNYGYTF | TGTGCCAGCAGCCAACTACAGGGAACTAACTATGGCTACACCTTC
TRBJ1-2 | . | TRBV7-9 | . | CASSLPSYGYTF | TGTGCCAGCAGCTTACCCAGCTATGGCTACACCTTC
TRBJ1-1 | . | TRBV28 | . | CASSFRVWGTEAFF | TGTGCCAGCAGTTTCAGGGTTTGGGGCACTGAAGCTTTCTTT
TRBJ2-1 | TRBD2 | TRBV2 | . | CASRETSGSSDEQFF | TGTGCCAGCAGAGAGACTAGCGGGAGTAGTGATGAGCAGTTCTTC
TRBJ2-3 | . | TRBV5-1 | . | CASSLLGAGADTQYF | TGCGCCAGCAGCTTGTTGGGGGCGGGTGCAGATACGCAGTATTTT
TRBJ1-1 | . | TRBV5-1 | . | CASSLAREEVTEAFF | TGCGCCAGCAGCTTAGCCAGGGAGGAGGTCACTGAAGCTTTCTTT
TRBJ2-3 | TRBD2 | TRBV11-2 | . | CASSTITSGIGRGTDTQYF | TGTGCCAGCAGCACCATTACTAGCGGGATAGGGAGGGGCACAGATACGCAGTATTTT
TRBJ1-2 | TRBD1 | TRBV5-4 | . | CASSDGTGKPFTNYGYTF | TGTGCCAGCAGCGATGGGACAGGGAAACCCTTTACTAACTATGGCTACACCTTC
TRBJ2-7 | TRBD2 | TRBV27 | . | CASSRLAGEDEQYF | TGTGCCAGCAGTCGACTAGCGGGAGAGGACGAGCAGTACTTC
TRBJ2-6 | . | TRBV29-1 | . | CSVWISGDGVSGANVLTF | TGCAGCGTTTGGATCTCAGGGGATGGGGTTTCTGGGGCCAACGTCCTGACTTTC
TRBJ2-7 | TRBD1 | TRBV7-9 | . | CASSIGQGPYEQYF | TGTGCCAGCAGCATCGGACAGGGACCCTACGAGCAGTACTTC
TRBJ2-7 | . | TRBV5-6 | . | CASSSSGYEQYF | TGTGCCAGCAGTTCGAGCGGTTACGAGCAGTACTTC
TRBJ1-1 | . | TRBV7-9 | . | CASMGALNTEAFF | TGTGCCAGCATGGGGGCCCTGAACACTGAAGCTTTCTTT
TRBJ2-5 | . | TRBV5-4 | . | CASSSGSAWGQETQYF | TGTGCCAGCAGCTCTGGAAGCGCGTGGGGCCAAGAGACCCAGTACTTC
TRBJ2-2 | . | TRBV28 | . | CASSLGAGRNTGELFF | TGTGCCAGCAGTTTAGGTGCAGGGCGGAACACCGGGGAGCTGTTTTTT
TRBJ1-4 | TRBD1 | TRBV5-6 | . | CASSFGTGRWEKLFF | TGTGCCAGCAGCTTCGGGACAGGGCGGTGGGAAAAACTGTTTTTT
TRBJ2-7 | . | TRBV2 | . | CASSAGPSYEQYF | TGTGCCAGCAGCGCCGGGCCCTCCTACGAGCAGTACTTC
TRBJ1-4 | . | TRBV5-1 | . | CASSLGGAGATTNEKLFF | TGCGCCAGCAGCTTGGGGGGCGCGGGGGCAACAACTAATGAAAAACTGTTTTTT
TRBJ2-3 | . | TRBV5-8 | once | CAGRGGRDTQYF | TGTGCCGGGAGAGGGGGGCGTGATACGCAGTATTTT
TRBJ2-2 | TRBD2 | TRBV11-2 | . | CASRGLAGKAGELFF | TGTGCCAGCAGGGGACTAGCGGGAAAGGCCGGGGAGCTGTTTTTT
TRBJ2-1 | TRBD2 | TRBV28 | . | CASSVRTSGIYEQFF | TGTGCCAGCAGTGTAAGGACTAGCGGGATATATGAGCAGTTCTTC
TRBJ2-5 | . | TRBV28 | . | CASRPVGMQETQYF | TGTGCCAGCAGGCCCGTGGGGATGCAGGAGACCCAGTACTTC
TRBJ2-7 | . | TRBV27 | once | CASSFSPRLSSYEQYF | TGTGCCAGCAGTTTCAGCCCCCGACTGAGCTCCTACGAGCAGTACTTC
TRBJ2-7 | . | TRBV5-6 | . | CASSLGRSNEQYF | TGTGCCAGCAGCTTGGGACGTTCCAACGAGCAGTACTTC
TRBJ2-3 | TRBD2 | TRBV19 | . | CASSLLAGGADTQYF | TGTGCCAGTAGTTTGCTAGCGGGAGGTGCAGATACGCAGTATTTT
TRBJ2-7 | . | TRBV7-8 | . | CASSLRDLGEQYF | TGTGCCAGCAGCCTCAGGGATCTTGGAGAGCAGTACTTC
TRBJ2-1 | . | TRBV10-3 | . | CAITNPEGASSNEQFF | TGTGCCATCACCAATCCTGAGGGAGCCTCCTCCAATGAGCAGTTCTTC
TRBJ1-2 | . | TRBV28 | . | CASSPLTDYGYTF | TGTGCCAGCAGTCCACTCACGGACTATGGCTACACCTTC
TRBJ2-7 | TRBD2 | TRBV2 | . | CASSTSAAYEQYF | TGTGCCAGCAGTACTAGCGCCGCCTACGAGCAGTACTTC
TRBJ2-7 | . | TRBV5-1 | . | CASKSSYEQYF | TGCGCCAGCAAGAGCTCCTACGAGCAGTACTTC
TRBJ1-4 | TRBD1 | TRBV7-9 | once | CATGQGPDEKLFF | TGTGCCACAGGACAGGGGCCGGATGAAAAACTGTTTTTT
TRBJ1-2 | . | TRBV5-6 | . | CASSLAASGYTF | TGTGCCAGCAGCTTGGCCGCGAGCGGCTACACCTTC
TRBJ2-1 | TRBD1 | TRBV10-2 | . | CASSKTGDSYNEQFF | TGCGCCAGCAGTAAAACAGGGGACTCCTACAATGAGCAGTTCTTC
TRBJ2-5 | . | TRBV2 | . | CASTIVGGPQETQYF | TGTGCCAGCACTATAGTGGGGGGACCTCAAGAGACCCAGTACTTC
TRBJ2-5 | . | TRBV28 | once | CASSQNPLRTQETQYF | TGTGCCAGCAGTCAAAATCCCCTGCGAACTCAAGAGACCCAGTACTTC
TRBJ2-1 | . | TRBV4-2 | . | CASSQELGAGRKFF | TGTGCCAGCAGCCAGGAACTAGGGGCGGGACGGAAGTTCTTC
TRBJ1-2 | . | TRBV28 | . | CASSPTGTESYGYTF | TGTGCCAGCAGCCCGACCGGGACGGAGAGCTATGGCTACACCTTC
TRBJ1-2 | . | TRBV5-1 | once | CASQGGTGNYGYTF | TGCGCCAGCCAGGGAGGGACGGGAAACTATGGCTACACCTTC
TRBJ2-1 | TRBD2 | TRBV7-9 | . | CASSLALAGGVDEQFF | TGTGCCAGCAGCTTAGCACTAGCGGGAGGGGTTGATGAGCAGTTCTTC
TRBJ1-2 | TRBD1 | TRBV27 | . | CASSLQGDYGYTF | TGTGCCAGCAGTTTACAGGGGGACTATGGCTACACCTTC
TRBJ1-1 | . | TRBV15 | . | CATSPKTVGRLEAFF | TGTGCCACCAGCCCAAAAACCGTTGGGAGACTGGAAGCTTTCTTT
TRBJ1-4 | . | TRBV5-6 | . | CASSLGGVREKLFF | TGTGCCAGCAGCTTGGGCGGGGTTCGCGAAAAACTGTTTTTT